This TCR beta chain was identified in a study of cytomegalovirus exposure and HLA in healthy donors. PCR involved 60 Vbeta and 13 Jbeta primers. Produced via immunoSEQ multiplex PCR; TCRdb's table is partial and in-frame only. This sample's clone table lists around 40,000 clones. The study's findings and limits: Further analysis, carried out later, found HLA-associated TCR beta chains more clonally expanded than equally common other chains.

Of note for this clone: Its specificity is not known.

V shed 4 bases and J shed 3 bases, with 7 bases lying between them. Per germline, CDR1 KGHSH and CDR2 LQKENI. CDR3 length: 13 amino acids. Input material: PBMCs. The chain links TRBV18 to TRBJ1-3; D call uncertain. The clonotype originates from a young man in good health and CMV-seronegative. CDR3 loop: CASSQRDGNTIYF. The CDR3 DNA reads TGTGCCAGCTCACAACGAGATGGAAACACCATATATTTT.